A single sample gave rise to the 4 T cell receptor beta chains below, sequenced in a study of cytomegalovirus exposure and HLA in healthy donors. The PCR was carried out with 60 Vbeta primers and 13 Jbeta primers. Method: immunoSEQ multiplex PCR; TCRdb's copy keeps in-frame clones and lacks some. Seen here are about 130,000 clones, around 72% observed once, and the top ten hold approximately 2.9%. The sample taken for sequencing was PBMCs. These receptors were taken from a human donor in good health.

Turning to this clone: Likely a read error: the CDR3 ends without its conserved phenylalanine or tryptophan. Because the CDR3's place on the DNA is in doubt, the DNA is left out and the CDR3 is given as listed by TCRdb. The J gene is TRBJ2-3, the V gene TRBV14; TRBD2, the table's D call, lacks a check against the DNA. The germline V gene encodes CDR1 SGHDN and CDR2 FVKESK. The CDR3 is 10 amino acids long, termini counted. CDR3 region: CASSCPIREI.

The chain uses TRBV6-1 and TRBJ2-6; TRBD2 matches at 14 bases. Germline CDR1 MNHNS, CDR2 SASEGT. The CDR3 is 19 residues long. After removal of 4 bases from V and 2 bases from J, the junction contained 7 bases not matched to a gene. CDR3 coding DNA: TGTGCCAGCAGTGGGCCCGGGACTAGCGGGAGACCTGGGGCCAACGTCCTGACTTTC. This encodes CASSGPGTSGRPGANVLTF.

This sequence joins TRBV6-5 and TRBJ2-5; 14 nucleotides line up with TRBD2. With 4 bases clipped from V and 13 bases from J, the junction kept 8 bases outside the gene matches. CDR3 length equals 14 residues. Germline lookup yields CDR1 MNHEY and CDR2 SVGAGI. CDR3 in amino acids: CASSSGTSGGPRYF. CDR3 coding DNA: TGTGCCAGCAGTTCCGGGACTAGCGGGGGACCTCGGTACTTC.

The CDR3 reads CASSESPGQGFLETQYF. The CDR3 nucleotides read TGTGCCAGTAGCGAGTCACCTGGACAGGGGTTTTTGGAGACCCAGTACTTC. The rearrangement uses TRBV19 and TRBJ2-5; TRBD1 aligns across 9 bases. Germline V CDR1 and CDR2: LNHDA, SQIVND (reference sequence). The CDR3 is made up of 17 amino acids. The V gene end was trimmed by 6 bases and the J gene end by 5 bases; junction bases not matched to a gene: 16.